The next 18 T cell receptor beta chains were all read from a single sample in a study of cytomegalovirus exposure and HLA in healthy donors. This table comes from immunoSEQ multiplex PCR, and its TCRdb copy is limited to in-frame clones, with some not included. The table has 180,000 or so clones, 75% to 85% seen once. Specimen: PBMCs. The source is a woman between 25 and 40 years old in good health and CMV-seropositive.

The rearrangement joins TRBV28 to TRBJ2-7; 8 bases align to TRBD1. V gave up 4 bases and J gave up 2 bases; unmatched junction bases: 7. CDR3 length equals 15 residues. Per germline, CDR1 MDHEN and CDR2 SYDVKM. In DNA, the CDR3 is TGTGCCAGCAGTTCCACCGGGACAGGAGCCTACGAGCAGTACTTC. Its protein is CASSSTGTGAYEQYF. The full variable domain, in which reference TRBV28 and TRBJ2-7 provide the parts outside the CDR3, is DVKVTQSSRYLVKRTGEKVFLECVQDMDHENMFWYRQDPGLGLRLIYFSYDVKMKEKGDIPEGYSVSREKKERFSLILESASTNQTSMYLCASSSTGTGAYEQYFGPGTRLTVT.

Worth noting for this clone: One end of the junction does not line up with germline, which may come from a read error. This chain joins TRBV4-1 and TRBJ2-2; D call uncertain. This CDR3 is 16 amino acids long. Germline loops: CDR1 MGHRA, CDR2 YSYEKL. The CDR3 spells CASSQGSSGYTGELFF. The CDR3 nucleotides are TGCGCCAGCAGTCAAGGGTCCTCCGGTTACACCGGGGAGCTGTTTTTT.

This clone was picked up one time. The chain is built from TRBV16 and TRBJ1-4; a possible D gene is TRBD1 (5 bases). Trimming stripped 1 base from V and 2 bases from J, with 11 bases between. This CDR3 region has 16 residues. The germline V gene encodes CDR1 KGHSY and CDR2 FQNENV. The CDR3: CASSQWRGMTNEKLFF. The CDR3 DNA reads TGTGCCAGCAGCCAATGGAGGGGTATGACTAATGAAAAACTGTTTTTT.

This rearrangement joins TRBV30 to TRBJ1-1; D unclear. The CDR3 is made up of 14 amino acids. In germline, CDR1 is GTSNPN, CDR2 SVGIG (reference sequence). V was cut by 4 bases and J by 1 base, with 13 bases left in between. Written as DNA, the CDR3 is TGTGCCTGGAAAATTGAAGGGAGGAACACTGAAGCTTTCTTT. The encoded protein is CAWKIEGRNTEAFF.

This clone was detected once. This chain connects TRBV6-6 to TRBJ1-1; tentative D call: TRBD1 (6 bases). This CDR3 comprises 14 residues. Trimming removed 6 bases at V and 0 bases at J, with 11 bases between. The germline CDR1 and CDR2 sequences are MNHNY and SVGAGI (reference sequence). The CDR3 region is CASRSNRVNTEAFF. The CDR3 DNA reads TGTGCCAGCAGGTCTAACAGGGTGAACACTGAAGCTTTCTTT.

The chain has TRBV2 and TRBJ1-1, with TRBD1 matching 8 bases. This CDR3 spans 12 amino acids. The germline CDR1 and CDR2 sequences are SNHLY and FYNNEI. J lost 6 bases, V lost 6 bases, and 3 bases had no gene match. CDR3 region: CASSAGGSEAFF. In DNA, the CDR3 is TGTGCCAGCAGCGCAGGGGGCTCTGAAGCTTTCTTT.

This chain links TRBV5-1 with TRBJ2-7; TRBD2 aligns across 7 bases. The CDR3 is 15 amino acids. The V segment lost 2 bases and the J segment 7 bases; nucleotides outside the gene matches: 12. CDR1 is SGHRS and CDR2 is YFSETQ in the germline V gene. The CDR3 DNA sequence: TGCGCCAGCAGCTTATATGAGCGGGAAACGGGGGAGCAGTACTTC. Its translation: CASSLYERETGEQYF.

This clone was counted a few times. The chain employs TRBV7-6 and TRBJ2-7; 11 nucleotides match TRBD2. V shed 5 bases, J shed 0 bases, and the junction held 9 bases outside the gene matches. Germline-derived CDR1 and CDR2 are SGHVS and FNYEAQ. CDR3 length: 17 amino acids. The CDR3 loop is CASSPDGLAGPSYEQYF. CDR3 DNA sequence: TGTGCCAGCAGCCCCGACGGACTAGCGGGCCCCTCCTACGAGCAGTACTTC.

This chain joins TRBV5-1 and TRBJ2-7, with TRBD2 matching 14 bases. Germline V gene data show CDR1 as SGHRS and CDR2 as YFSETQ. The CDR3 runs to 16 residues. V was pared by 4 bases and J by 4 bases, with 7 bases of the junction left unmatched. CDR3 residues: CASSTGLAGGLYEQYF. The CDR3 DNA reads as TGCGCCAGCAGCACCGGACTAGCGGGAGGACTATACGAGCAGTACTTC.

This chain joins TRBV19 and TRBJ1-5, with D possibly TRBD1 on 5 matching bases. V was shortened by 5 bases and J by 4 bases, with 9 bases between the two germline ends. The CDR3 spans 13 residues. CDR1 LNHDA and CDR2 SQIVND come from the germline V gene (reference sequence). The CDR3 is CASSFRVNQPQHF. The DNA of the CDR3 is TGTGCCAGTAGTTTCAGGGTAAATCAGCCCCAGCATTTT.

This chain connects TRBV4-2 to TRBJ1-4, with D tentatively TRBD1 (6 bases). The V gene's germline CDR1 is LGHNA and CDR2 YNFKEQ. Trimming stripped 0 bases from V and 9 bases from J, with 11 bases between. The CDR3 loop spans 14 amino acids. The CDR3 loop is CASSQDWDNQKLFF. As DNA, the CDR3 is TGTGCCAGCAGCCAAGATTGGGACAATCAAAAACTGTTTTTT.

The chain carries TRBV5-1 and TRBJ2-7; 7 nucleotides match TRBD1. CDR1 and CDR2 from the germline V gene are SGHRS and YFSETQ. Trimming cost V 6 bases and J 2 bases; bases outside gene matches: 8. This CDR3 has 14 amino acids. CDR3 residues: CASKMGQTPYEQYF. CDR3 DNA sequence: TGCGCCAGCAAGATGGGACAGACACCCTACGAGCAGTACTTC.

The chain uses TRBV9 and TRBJ2-7; TRBD1 is a possible D gene (7 bases). Germline assignment: CDR1 SGDLS and CDR2 YYNGEE. V was cut by 3 bases and J by 2 bases, with 18 bases left in between. CDR3 size: 16 residues. CDR3 DNA: TGTGCCAGCAGCGGTGCGGAGGGGGCAGCTGCCTACGAGCAGTACTTC. Amino acids: CASSGAEGAAAYEQYF.

The V and J genes are TRBV27 and TRBJ1-5; 7 nucleotides agree with TRBD1. CDR1 is MNHEY and CDR2 is SMNVEV in the germline V gene (reference sequence). V was clipped by 6 bases and J by 1 base; unmatched bases: 9. CDR3 length: 16 residues. CDR3 in DNA: TGTGCCAGCAGCCCGCTAGACAGGGTGAGCAATCAGCCCCAGCATTTT. The encoded protein is CASSPLDRVSNQPQHF.

The V gene is TRBV28, the J gene TRBJ2-2; 8 bases align to TRBD1. V dropped 4 bases and J dropped 5; count of bases not matched to a gene: 3. The CDR3 runs to 14 residues. Germline V gene data show CDR1 as MDHEN and CDR2 as SYDVKM. The CDR3 DNA follows: TGTGCCAGCAGTTCGACAGGGGAGACCGGGGAGCTGTTTTTT. It translates to CASSSTGETGELFF.

The chain is built from TRBV2 and TRBJ2-1, with 10 bases that match TRBD2. CDR1 and CDR2 (germline): SNHLY, FYNNEI. This CDR3 spans 15 amino acids. J gave up 8 bases and V 7 bases, and 11 bases lay outside the gene matches. CDR3 in DNA: TGTGCCAGCAATAAGTTGTCTAGCGGGAGTCATGAGCAGTTCTTC. Its translation: CASNKLSSGSHEQFF.

This chain uses TRBV27 with TRBJ1-1; D is undetermined. Germline CDR1 is MNHEY and CDR2 is SMNVEV (reference sequence). Between the trimmed V and J ends, which lost 5 bases and 3 bases, there was a span of 16 bases. The CDR3 runs 15 residues. CDR3 coding DNA: TGTGCCAGCAGTCCCCGTCTGGGCGCGTACACTGAAGCTTTCTTT. Protein product: CASSPRLGAYTEAFF.

V and J are TRBV13 and TRBJ2-1; 10 bases map to TRBD1. The CDR3 covers 17 residues. V shed 3 bases, J shed 5 bases, and the junction held 10 bases outside the gene matches. Germline V lookup: CDR1 PRHDT, CDR2 FYEKMQ (reference sequence). The CDR3, as DNA: TGTGCCAGCAGCTTTATACCGGGACAGGGGTTTGACAATGAGCAGTTCTTC. This encodes CASSFIPGQGFDNEQFF. Filled out from reference TRBV13 and TRBJ2-1, the complete variable domain reads AAGVIQSPRHLIKEKRETATLKCYPIPRHDTVYWYQQGPGQDPQFLISFYEKMQSDKGSIPDRFSAQQFSDYHSELNMSSLELGDSALYFCASSFIPGQGFDNEQFFGPGTRLTVL.